Listed below are T cell receptor beta chains from one sample, sequenced in a study of graft-versus-host responses after intestinal transplantation. Sequencing used immunoSEQ multiplex PCR; TCRdb keeps in-frame clones, though not all of them. In the table there are over 60,000 clones, around nine tenths of which are singletons. The source material was bone marrow, sampled around 720 days after intestinal transplantation. Source of these receptors: a human patient who received an intestinal transplant, so some T cells may come from the graft donor. The CDR3 runs from the conserved cysteine through the conserved F or W. Fields, in order: clone size, V gene, CDR3 protein. Clone sizes are given selectively: once, few, many, or a class where the clone is expanded.

NA TRBV2 CASQSNPGANVLTF
NA TRBV6-6 CASSGRLSYEQYF
NA TRBV6-5 CASSPAGGGPNEQFF
NA TRBV6-5 CASSGYSGNTIYF
once TRBV7-9 CASSLSTAEKLFF
NA TRBV6-5 CASSTLMGAQTQYF
NA TRBV7-9 CASSGTVRETQYF
NA TRBV6-1 CATTALTGELFF
NA TRBV18 CASSPRTAGDEQFF
once TRBV7-9 CASSARDREDGELFF
NA TRBV10-3 CALLAENTMSQFF
NA TRBV27 CATRTAGKGEQYF
NA TRBV5-1 CASSLELAGDAGEQYF
NA TRBV6-5 CASSYSGQEAFF
NA TRBV29-1 CSAGGSRDTQYF
few TRBV13 CASSLGRSNTEAFF
NA TRBV7-7 CASRPKGTYNSPLHF
once TRBV5-1 CASSSERGPNTGELFF
NA TRBV10-1 CASSDSEIEETQYF
NA TRBV5-1 CASSLWYEPEGSYNEQFF
NA TRBV7-9 CASSLYLEGYTF
NA TRBV7-9 CASSLEAEYNEQFF
NA TRBV2 CASSIDRGEETQYF
NA TRBV11-1 CASSSEGTDTEAFF
NA TRBV10-3 CAISEFDYEQFF
NA TRBV4-1 CASSQVGQQYEQYF
NA TRBV18 CASSPVWARDLDTGELFF
NA TRBV9 CASSVDGGGAADTQYF
NA TRBV14 CASSQVVSNSPLHF
NA TRBV7-2 CASSGRGIEAFF
NA TRBV4-2 CASSQDVGSYNEQFF
NA TRBV5-1 CASSLGQGVSETQYF
NA TRBV9 CASSVGTGLSQNEQFF
NA TRBV11-2 CASSAATLSGNTEAFF
once TRBV11-2 CATRRGRSNEKLFF
NA TRBV10-3 CAIRGEGPYEQYF
NA TRBV2 CASSRETSEQYF
NA TRBV2 CASRGLAGGIEQFF
NA TRBV15 CATSRDLGGTNYGYTF
NA TRBV19 CAASMWGPDQPQHF
once TRBV11-2 CASSLGASSYNEQFF
NA TRBV10-1 CASSELIGGNTEAFF
NA TRBV5-4 CASSKDRGRTDTQYF
NA TRBV5-5 CASSLGANTEAFF
NA TRBV7-9 CASSLGQGRHEQYF
NA TRBV5-3 CATYVRQDLSTIYF
NA TRBV6-5 CASSYPGQGNQPQHF
NA TRBV25-1 CASSEEGGYTEAFF
NA TRBV7-6 CASSDQQGAGANVLTF
NA TRBV30 CAWSVGTSGYNEQFF
once TRBV5-1 CASSPRPGYGYTF
NA TRBV28 CASSFRGLNEQYF